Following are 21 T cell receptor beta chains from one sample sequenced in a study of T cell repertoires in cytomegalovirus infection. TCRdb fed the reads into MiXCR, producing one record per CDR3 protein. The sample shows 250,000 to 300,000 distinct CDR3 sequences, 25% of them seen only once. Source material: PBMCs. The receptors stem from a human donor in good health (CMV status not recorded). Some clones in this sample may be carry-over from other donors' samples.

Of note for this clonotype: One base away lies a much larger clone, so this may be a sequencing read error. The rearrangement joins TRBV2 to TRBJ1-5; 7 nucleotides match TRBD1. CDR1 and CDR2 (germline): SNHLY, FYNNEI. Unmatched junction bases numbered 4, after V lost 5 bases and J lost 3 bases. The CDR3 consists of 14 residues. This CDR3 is CASSPDRDNQPQHF. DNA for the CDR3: TGTGCCAGCAGTCCCGACAGGGACAATCAGCCCCAGCATTTT. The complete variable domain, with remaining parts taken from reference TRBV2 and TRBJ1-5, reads EPEVTQTPSHQVTQMGQEVILRCVPISNHLYFYWYRQILGQKVEFLVSFYNNEISEKSEIFDDQFSVERPDGSNFTLKIRSTKLEDSAMYFCASSPDRDNQPQHFGDGTRLSIL.

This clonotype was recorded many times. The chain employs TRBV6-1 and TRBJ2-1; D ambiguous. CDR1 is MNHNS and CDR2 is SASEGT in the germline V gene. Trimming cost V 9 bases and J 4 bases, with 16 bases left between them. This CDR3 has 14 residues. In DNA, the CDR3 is TGTGCCAGTCACGATAGGCTGGGGTACAATGAGCAGTTCTTC. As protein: CASHDRLGYNEQFF.

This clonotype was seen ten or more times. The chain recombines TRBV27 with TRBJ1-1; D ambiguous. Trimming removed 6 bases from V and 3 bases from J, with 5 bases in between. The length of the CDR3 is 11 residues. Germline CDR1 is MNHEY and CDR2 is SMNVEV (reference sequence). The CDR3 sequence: CASRSYTEAFF. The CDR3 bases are TGTGCCAGCAGGAGTTACACTGAAGCTTTCTTT.

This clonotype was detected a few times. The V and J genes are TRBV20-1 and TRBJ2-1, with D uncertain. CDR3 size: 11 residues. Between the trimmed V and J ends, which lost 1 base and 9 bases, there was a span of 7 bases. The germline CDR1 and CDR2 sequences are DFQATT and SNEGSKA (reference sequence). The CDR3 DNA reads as TGCAGTGCTAGAGGGTACGCTGAGCAGTTCTTC. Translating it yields CSARGYAEQFF.

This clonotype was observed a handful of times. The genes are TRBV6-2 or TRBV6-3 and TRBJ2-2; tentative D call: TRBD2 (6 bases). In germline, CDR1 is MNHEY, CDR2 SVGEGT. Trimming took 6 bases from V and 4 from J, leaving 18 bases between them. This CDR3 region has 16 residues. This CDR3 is CASSPFGSLITGELFF. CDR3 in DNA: TGTGCCAGCAGCCCATTCGGGAGCTTAATCACCGGGGAGCTGTTTTTT.

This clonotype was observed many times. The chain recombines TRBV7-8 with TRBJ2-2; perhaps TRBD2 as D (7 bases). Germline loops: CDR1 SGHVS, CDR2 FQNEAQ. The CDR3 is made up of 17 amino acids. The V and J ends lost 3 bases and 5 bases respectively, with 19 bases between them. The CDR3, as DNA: TGTGCCAGCAGCTTGGAGGCGGGGGCTTTGGGGACCGGGGAGCTGTTTTTT. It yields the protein CASSLEAGALGTGELFF. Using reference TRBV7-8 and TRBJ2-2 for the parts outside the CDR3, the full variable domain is GAGVSQSPRYKVAKRGQDVALRCDPISGHVSLFWYQQALGQGPEFLTYFQNEAQLDKSGLPSDRFFAERPEGSVSTLKIQRTQQEDSAVYLCASSLEAGALGTGELFFGEGSRLTVL.

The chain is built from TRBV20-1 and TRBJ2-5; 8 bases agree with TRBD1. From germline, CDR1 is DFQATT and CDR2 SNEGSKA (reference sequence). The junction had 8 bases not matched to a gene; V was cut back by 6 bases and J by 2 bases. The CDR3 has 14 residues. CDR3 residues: CSAPKHRGQETQYF. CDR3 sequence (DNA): TGCAGTGCCCCAAAACACAGGGGGCAAGAGACCCAGTACTTC.

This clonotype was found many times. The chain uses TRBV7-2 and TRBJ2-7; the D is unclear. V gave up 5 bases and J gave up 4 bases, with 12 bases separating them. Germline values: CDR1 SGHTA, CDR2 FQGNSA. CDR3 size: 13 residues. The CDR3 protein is CASSGRLFYEQYF. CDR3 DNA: TGTGCCAGCAGCGGCCGACTCTTTTACGAGCAGTACTTC.

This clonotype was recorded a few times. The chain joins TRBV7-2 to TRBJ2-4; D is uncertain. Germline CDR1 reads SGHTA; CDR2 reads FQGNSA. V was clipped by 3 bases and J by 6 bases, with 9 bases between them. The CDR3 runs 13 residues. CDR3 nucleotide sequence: TGTGCCAGCAGCTTGGGGTGGGGAAACATTCAGTACTTC. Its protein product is CASSLGWGNIQYF.

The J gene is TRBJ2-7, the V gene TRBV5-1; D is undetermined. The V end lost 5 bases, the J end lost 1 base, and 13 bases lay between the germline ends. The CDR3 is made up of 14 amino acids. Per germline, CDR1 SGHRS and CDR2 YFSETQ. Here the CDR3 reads CASRGMWPSYEQYF. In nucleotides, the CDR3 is TGCGCCAGCAGGGGTATGTGGCCATCCTACGAGCAGTACTTC.

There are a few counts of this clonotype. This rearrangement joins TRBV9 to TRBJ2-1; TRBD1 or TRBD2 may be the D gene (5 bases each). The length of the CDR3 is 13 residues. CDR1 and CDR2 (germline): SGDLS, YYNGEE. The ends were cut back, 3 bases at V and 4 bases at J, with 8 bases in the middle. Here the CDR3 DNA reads TGTGCCAGCAGCGGGGACGGATACAATGAGCAGTTCTTC. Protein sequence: CASSGDGYNEQFF.

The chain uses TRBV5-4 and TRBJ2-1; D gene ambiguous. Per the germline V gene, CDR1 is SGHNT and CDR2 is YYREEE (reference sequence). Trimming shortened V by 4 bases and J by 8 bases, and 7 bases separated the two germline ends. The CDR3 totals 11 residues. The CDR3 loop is CASSNWDEQFF. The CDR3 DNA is TGTGCCAGCAGCAATTGGGATGAGCAGTTCTTC.

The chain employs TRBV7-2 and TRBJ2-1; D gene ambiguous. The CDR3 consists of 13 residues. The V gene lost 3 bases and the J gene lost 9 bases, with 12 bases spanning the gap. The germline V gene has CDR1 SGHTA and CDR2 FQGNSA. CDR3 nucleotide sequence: TGTGCCAGCAGCTTCGATCCAGTCGGTGAGCAGTTCTTC. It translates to CASSFDPVGEQFF.

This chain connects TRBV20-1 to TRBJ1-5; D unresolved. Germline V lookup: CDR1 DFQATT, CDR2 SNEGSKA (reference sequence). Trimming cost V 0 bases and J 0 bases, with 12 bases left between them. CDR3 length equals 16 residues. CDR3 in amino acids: CSARDHAGDSNQPQHF. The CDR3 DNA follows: TGCAGTGCTAGAGATCACGCAGGTGATAGCAATCAGCCCCAGCATTTT.

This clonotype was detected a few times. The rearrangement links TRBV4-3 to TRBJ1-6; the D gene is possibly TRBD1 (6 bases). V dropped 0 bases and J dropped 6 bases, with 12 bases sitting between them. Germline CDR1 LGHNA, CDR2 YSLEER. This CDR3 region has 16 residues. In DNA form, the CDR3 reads TGCGCCAGCAGCCAAGACGGCAGGGGACGTAATTCACCCCTCCACTTT. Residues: CASSQDGRGRNSPLHF.

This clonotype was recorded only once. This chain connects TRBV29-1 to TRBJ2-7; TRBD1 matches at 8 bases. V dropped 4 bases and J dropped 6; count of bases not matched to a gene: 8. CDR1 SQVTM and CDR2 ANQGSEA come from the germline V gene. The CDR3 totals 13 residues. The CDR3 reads CSVAPGQASEQYF. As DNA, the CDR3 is TGCAGCGTTGCCCCGGGACAGGCTTCCGAGCAGTACTTC.

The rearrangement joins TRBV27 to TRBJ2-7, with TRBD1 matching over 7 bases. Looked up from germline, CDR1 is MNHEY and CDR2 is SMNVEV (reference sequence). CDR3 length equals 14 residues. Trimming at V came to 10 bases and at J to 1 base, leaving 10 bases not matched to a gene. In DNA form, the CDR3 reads TGTGCCACCAAGGCCTCGGGACAGTCCTACGAGCAGTACTTC. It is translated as CATKASGQSYEQYF.

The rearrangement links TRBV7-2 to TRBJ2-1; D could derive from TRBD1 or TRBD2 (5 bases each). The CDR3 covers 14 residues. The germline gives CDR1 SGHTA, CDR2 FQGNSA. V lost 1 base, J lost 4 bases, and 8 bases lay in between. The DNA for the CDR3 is TGTGCCAGCAGCTTAGTCAGGGAGTACAATGAGCAGTTCTTC. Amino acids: CASSLVREYNEQFF.

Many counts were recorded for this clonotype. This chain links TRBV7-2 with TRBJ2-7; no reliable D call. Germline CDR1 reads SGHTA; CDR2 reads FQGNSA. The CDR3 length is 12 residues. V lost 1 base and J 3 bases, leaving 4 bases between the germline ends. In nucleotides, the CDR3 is TGTGCCAGCAGCTTAGACAACTACGAGCAGTACTTC. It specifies CASSLDNYEQYF. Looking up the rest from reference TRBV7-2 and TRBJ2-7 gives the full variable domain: GAGVSQSPSNKVTEKGKDVELRCDPISGHTALYWYRQSLGQGLEFLIYFQGNSAPDKSGLPSDRFSAERTGGSVSTLTIQRTQQEDSAVYLCASSLDNYEQYFGPGTRLTVT.

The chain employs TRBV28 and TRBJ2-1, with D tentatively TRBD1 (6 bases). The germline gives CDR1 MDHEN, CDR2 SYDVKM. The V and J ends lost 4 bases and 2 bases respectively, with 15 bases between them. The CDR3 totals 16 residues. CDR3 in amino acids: CASSSHRQAAYNEQFF. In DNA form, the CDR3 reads TGTGCCAGCAGTTCCCACCGACAGGCCGCCTACAATGAGCAGTTCTTC.

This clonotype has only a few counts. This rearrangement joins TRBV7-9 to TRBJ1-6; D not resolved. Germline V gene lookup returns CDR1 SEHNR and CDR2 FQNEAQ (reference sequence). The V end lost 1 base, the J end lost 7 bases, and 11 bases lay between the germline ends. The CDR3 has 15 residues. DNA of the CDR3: TGTGCCAGCAGCTTAGGACCGCTACCCAATTCACCCCTCCACTTT. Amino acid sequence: CASSLGPLPNSPLHF.